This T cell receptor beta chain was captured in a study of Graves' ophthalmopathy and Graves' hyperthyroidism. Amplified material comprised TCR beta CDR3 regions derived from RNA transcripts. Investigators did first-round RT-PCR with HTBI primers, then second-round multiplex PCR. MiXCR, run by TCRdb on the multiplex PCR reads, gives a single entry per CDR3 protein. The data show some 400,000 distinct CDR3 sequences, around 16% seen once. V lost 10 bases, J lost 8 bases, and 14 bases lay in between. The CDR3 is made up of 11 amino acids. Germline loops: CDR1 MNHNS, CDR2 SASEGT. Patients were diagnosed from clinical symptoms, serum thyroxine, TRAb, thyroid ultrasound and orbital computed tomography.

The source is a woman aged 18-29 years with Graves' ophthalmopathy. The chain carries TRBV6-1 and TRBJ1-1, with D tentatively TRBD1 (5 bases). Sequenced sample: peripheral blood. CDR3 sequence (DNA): TGTGCCATAGACAGAGGAGGCGAAGCTTTCTTT. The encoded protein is CAIDRGGEAFF.